The clone carrying this T cell receptor beta chain was observed a single time. Its antigen is unidentified. The trim removed 0 bases at V and 8 bases at J, leaving 10 bases unmatched. CDR1 and CDR2 from the germline V gene are SGHTA and FQGNSA. This CDR3 is 16 amino acids long. Collection occurred without any documented infections or immune events in donors. These data are taken from a study of identifying expanded T cells in peripheral blood. Study results and limitations: Roughly two-week clone count variance significantly increased as total template count grew. Differentially abundant clones: around 1.2 between replicates, 16.4 at roughly 2 weeks, 19 to 20 at four.

Here immunoSEQ multiplex PCR was the method, and the copy in TCRdb shows in-frame clones only, minus some. The sample has approximately 58,000 clones; more than 70% are singletons. This TCR was sampled from a person aged 18 to 70 in good health. The sequenced sample was blood. This rearrangement joins TRBV7-2 to TRBJ2-3; the match to TRBD1 covers 8 bases. The CDR3 bases are TGTGCCAGCAGCTTAGCCGGGACAGGCTCCGTCGGTACGCAGTATTTT. This gives the protein CASSLAGTGSVGTQYF.